A single sample gave rise to the 30 T cell receptor beta chains below, sequenced in a study of cytomegalovirus exposure and HLA in healthy donors. Both 60 Vbeta primers and 13 Jbeta primers went into the PCR. TCRdb's table, derived via immunoSEQ multiplex PCR, lists solely in-frame clones and lacks some. Here the sample spans over 200,000 clones, 85% being singletons. Sequences were obtained from PBMCs. These receptor sequences come from a human donor in good health.

The rearrangement links TRBV28 to TRBJ2-3; 7 bases line up with TRBD2. With V trimmed by 8 bases and J by 4 bases, 3 bases remained unmatched. Germline CDR1 reads MDHEN; CDR2 reads SYDVKM. The CDR3 has 12 residues. CDR3 region: CASQGGPDTQYF. The CDR3 nucleotides are TGTGCCAGCCAGGGAGGGCCAGATACGCAGTATTTT.

The chain links TRBV5-1 to TRBJ2-3; D unclear. The V end was cut by 4 bases, the J end by 1 base, with 13 bases between. Germline V CDR1 and CDR2: SGHRS, YFSETQ. The CDR3 sequence is 15 residues long. The CDR3 bases are TGCGCCAGCAGCCTGGACCTGCGTCGCACAGATACGCAGTATTTT. Protein product: CASSLDLRRTDTQYF.

This clone was detected only once. The V call is TRBV5-1, the J call TRBJ1-2, with TRBD1 matching 8 bases. This CDR3 has 17 amino acids. Germline trimming cut 5 bases from V and 4 bases from J; bases unmatched to any gene: 16. Germline assignment: CDR1 SGHRS and CDR2 YFSETQ. The CDR3 region has the DNA TGCGCCAGCAGTCCAACTTCAGGGGACAGGCTAACCTATGGCTACACCTTC. Its translation is CASSPTSGDRLTYGYTF.

In its sample, this clone was seen a few times. CDR3 bases: TGTGCCAGCAGCTCAGAAGGGGGCGAGATCTTTTTCGTCTATGGCTACACCTTC. Its translation: CASSSEGGEIFFVYGYTF. This chain connects TRBV28 to TRBJ1-2; 7 bases are a match to TRBD1. V was pared by 6 bases and J by 4 bases, with 20 bases of the junction left unmatched. CDR3 size: 18 residues. Germline CDR1 MDHEN, CDR2 SYDVKM.

The chain couples TRBV11-2 to TRBJ1-1; 10 nucleotides line up with TRBD1. Germline CDR1 reads SGHAT; CDR2 reads FQNNGV. Germline trimming cut 4 bases from V and 5 bases from J; bases unmatched to any gene: 4. This CDR3 spans 14 amino acids. The CDR3 DNA reads as TGTGCCAGCAGCTCCGACAGGGGGCGGACTGAAGCTTTCTTT. Its translation: CASSSDRGRTEAFF.

J is TRBJ2-3 and V is TRBV5-6; D unresolved. Deletions cut 2 bases from V and 0 bases from J, with 4 bases between. The CDR3 is 13 residues long. Per germline, CDR1 SGHDT and CDR2 YYEEEE. The CDR3 here is CASSFLSTDTQYF. The CDR3 DNA follows: TGTGCCAGCAGCTTCTTAAGCACAGATACGCAGTATTTT.

Here the CDR3 reads CAISESGRQETQYF. The DNA of the CDR3 is TGTGCCATCAGTGAGTCCGGCAGGCAAGAGACCCAGTACTTC. The rearrangement joins TRBV10-3 to TRBJ2-5; no definite D call. The CDR3 totals 14 residues. V was cut by 0 bases and J by 2 bases, with 7 bases left in between. Germline V gives CDR1 ENHRY, CDR2 SYGVKD.

The genes are TRBV7-3 and TRBJ2-7; 8 nucleotides line up with TRBD1. CDR1 is SGHTA and CDR2 is FQGTGA in the germline V gene. With V trimmed by 3 bases and J by 2 bases, 12 bases remained unmatched. The CDR3 totals 17 residues. DNA of the CDR3: TGTGCCAGCAGCTTCAAGATGCCAGGGGGCGCGACCTACGAGCAGTACTTC. As protein: CASSFKMPGGATYEQYF.

The gene calls are TRBV10-3 and TRBJ2-3; D unclear. The ends were cut back, 4 bases at V and 3 bases at J, with 11 bases in the middle. CDR3 length equals 14 residues. Per germline, CDR1 ENHRY and CDR2 SYGVKD. As DNA, the CDR3 is TGTGCCATCAGTGTTACCCTGAGGACAGATACGCAGTATTTT. Translating gives CAISVTLRTDTQYF.

The V and J genes are TRBV19 and TRBJ2-3; D call uncertain. The CDR3 contains 14 residues. The V and J ends lost 3 bases and 3 bases respectively, with 10 bases between them. The V gene's germline CDR1 is LNHDA and CDR2 SQIVND (reference sequence). CDR3 nucleotides: TGTGCCAGTAGTATCCCACCTAAGACAGATACGCAGTATTTT. Its protein is CASSIPPKTDTQYF.

A note on this clone: Other DNA sequences from this sample encode an identical CDR3 as well. The chain uses TRBV15 and TRBJ2-1, with D maybe TRBD1 (5 bases). Germline V lookup: CDR1 LNHNV, CDR2 YYDKDF (reference sequence). The CDR3 has 13 amino acids. Trimming stripped 0 bases from V and 15 bases from J, with 15 bases between. This chain's CDR3 is CATSRDAGQGLFF. CDR3 in DNA: TGTGCCACCAGCAGAGATGCCGGGCAGGGCCTGTTCTTC.

The V gene is TRBV13, the J gene TRBJ1-2, with 9 bases lining up with TRBD1. Germline V gene lookup returns CDR1 PRHDT and CDR2 FYEKMQ (reference sequence). The CDR3 covers 15 residues. The J segment lost 6 bases and the V segment lost 4 bases, leaving 9 bases of the junction unmatched. The CDR3 is CASSSTGQGSHGYTF. DNA of the CDR3: TGTGCCAGCAGCTCGACCGGACAGGGGAGTCATGGCTACACCTTC.

The chain couples TRBV7-9 to TRBJ2-1; the match to TRBD1 covers 7 bases. V lost 10 bases, J lost 7 bases, and 16 bases stayed unmatched. This CDR3 region has 15 residues. Germline V gene data show CDR1 as SEHNR and CDR2 as FQNEAQ (reference sequence). The CDR3 nucleotides read TGTGCCACCATTAAGCGAGACAGGGTCGTTAATGAGCAGTTCTTC. Amino acids: CATIKRDRVVNEQFF.

This clone appeared once. V and J are TRBV11-2 and TRBJ2-5; 12 bases match TRBD2. Germline loops: CDR1 SGHAT, CDR2 FQNNGV. Trimming cost V 2 bases and J 4 bases; bases outside gene matches: 5. The CDR3 spans 16 residues. The CDR3 loop is CASSLLLAGGPETQYF. In DNA, the CDR3 is TGTGCCAGCAGCTTATTGCTAGCGGGAGGGCCAGAGACCCAGTACTTC.

The chain employs TRBV28 and TRBJ1-2, with no clear D. Between the trimmed V and J ends, which lost 5 bases and 4 bases, there was a span of 8 bases. The CDR3 contains 12 residues. The germline gives CDR1 MDHEN, CDR2 SYDVKM. The DNA for the CDR3 is TGTGCCAGCAGTGGTCAGTTCTATGGCTACACCTTC. Residues: CASSGQFYGYTF.

This chain joins TRBV19 and TRBJ1-4; D gene uncertain. Germline V lookup: CDR1 LNHDA, CDR2 SQIVND (reference sequence). Trimming left V 4 bases short and J 0 bases short, with 6 bases between. CDR3 size: 14 residues. CDR3 residues: CASSTGSTNEKLFF. The DNA of the CDR3 is TGTGCCAGTAGTACGGGGTCAACTAATGAAAAACTGTTTTTT.

The CDR3 DNA is TGTGCCAGCAGGGCTACAGGCACCGGGGAGCTGTTTTTT. This encodes CASRATGTGELFF. The chain combines TRBV6-5 with TRBJ2-2; D is possibly TRBD1 (5 bases). In germline, CDR1 is MNHEY, CDR2 SVGAGI. The V end was cut by 6 bases, the J end by 4 bases, with 9 bases between. CDR3 size: 13 residues.

This clone has just one count. The chain carries TRBV9 and TRBJ2-3, with a weak D call TRBD1 (6 bases). V lost 0 bases and J lost 6, with 8 bases in between. The CDR3 is 13 amino acids. Per the germline V gene, CDR1 is SGDLS and CDR2 is YYNGEE. CDR3 amino acids: CASSVDRGDTQYF. The CDR3 DNA is TGTGCCAGCAGCGTAGATAGGGGGGATACGCAGTATTTT.

V gene TRBV7-2 combines with J gene TRBJ2-7, with D possibly matching TRBD2 (6 bases). This CDR3 has 15 amino acids. Germline V lookup: CDR1 SGHTA, CDR2 FQGNSA. V lost 1 base and J 2 bases, leaving 12 bases between the germline ends. The chain's CDR3 is CASSLVGRGAYEQYF. CDR3 sequence (DNA): TGTGCCAGCAGCTTAGTCGGGCGGGGAGCCTACGAGCAGTACTTC.

The V gene is TRBV2, the J gene TRBJ1-2, with D possibly being TRBD1 (6 bases). V gave up 2 bases and J gave up 5 bases, with 12 bases separating them. CDR1 is SNHLY and CDR2 is FYNNEI in the germline V gene. The CDR3 runs 14 residues. The CDR3 loop is CASSESRTAYGYTF. The CDR3 DNA follows: TGTGCCAGCAGTGAATCCCGGACAGCGTATGGCTACACCTTC. Full variable domain (rest looked up from reference TRBV2 and TRBJ1-2): EPEVTQTPSHQVTQMGQEVILRCVPISNHLYFYWYRQILGQKVEFLVSFYNNEISEKSEIFDDQFSVERPDGSNFTLKIRSTKLEDSAMYFCASSESRTAYGYTFGSGTRLTVV.

In this sample, this clone turned up a few times. This rearrangement joins TRBV6-6 to TRBJ1-5, with TRBD1 matching over 9 bases. Trimming at V came to 7 bases and at J to 3 bases, leaving 4 bases not matched to a gene. This CDR3 comprises 14 residues. Looked up from germline, CDR1 is MNHNY and CDR2 is SVGAGI (reference sequence). The CDR3 here is CASTDRGANQPQHF. In nucleotides, the CDR3 is TGTGCCAGCACTGACAGGGGGGCCAATCAGCCCCAGCATTTT.

The chain uses TRBV27 and TRBJ2-7; a possible D gene is TRBD2 (6 bases). The CDR3 runs 13 residues. The ends were cut back, 5 bases at V and 4 bases at J, with 12 bases in the middle. The germline V gene encodes CDR1 MNHEY and CDR2 SMNVEV (reference sequence). The DNA of the CDR3 is TGTGCCAGCAGTCCGGCGGGGTGGTACGAGCAGTACTTC. It translates to CASSPAGWYEQYF.

CDR3: CAISPGQGFDEQYF. CDR3 in DNA: TGTGCCATCAGCCCGGGACAGGGTTTCGACGAGCAGTACTTC. The chain couples TRBV10-3 to TRBJ2-7; 9 nucleotides align to TRBD1. The CDR3 has 14 residues. CDR1 is ENHRY, CDR2 SYGVKD, per germline. With V trimmed by 6 bases and J by 5 bases, 8 bases remained unmatched.

In DNA form, the CDR3 reads TGTGCCATCAGTCCCACTACTAGCGGGGATCACAATGAGCAGTTCTTC. This codes for CAISPTTSGDHNEQFF. This chain joins TRBV10-3 and TRBJ2-1; 10 bases are shared with TRBD2. Germline CDR1 ENHRY, CDR2 SYGVKD. The trim removed 5 bases at V and 5 bases at J, leaving 9 bases unmatched. The CDR3 runs to 16 residues.

This chain connects TRBV6-1 to TRBJ1-2; 9 nucleotides match TRBD1. The CDR3 totals 17 residues. Germline lookup yields CDR1 MNHNS and CDR2 SASEGT. Losses at the gene ends were 3 bases for V and 0 bases for J; bases not matched to a gene: 8. The DNA of the CDR3 is TGTGCCAGCAGTGAGGGGACAGGGACCTTAGCTAACTATGGCTACACCTTC. This gives the protein CASSEGTGTLANYGYTF.

The chain carries TRBV5-4 and TRBJ2-5; TRBD1 agrees at 7 bases. V lost 0 bases, J lost 5 bases, and 13 bases stayed unmatched. CDR3 length: 17 amino acids. The germline V gene has CDR1 SGHNT and CDR2 YYREEE (reference sequence). CDR3 DNA sequence: TGTGCCAGCAGCTTGGATCCTACGGGACAGACTTATGAGACCCAGTACTTC. Translating gives CASSLDPTGQTYETQYF. Drawing the rest from reference TRBV5-4 and TRBJ2-5, the complete variable domain is ETGVTQSPTHLIKTRGQQVTLRCSSQSGHNTVSWYQQALGQGPQFIFQYYREEENGRGNFPPRFSGLQFPNYSSELNVNALELDDSALYLCASSLDPTGQTYETQYFGPGTRLLVL.

V and J are TRBV6-5 and TRBJ1-2, with 7 bases identical to TRBD1. The CDR3 has 15 residues. Germline trimming cut 0 bases from V and 1 base from J; bases unmatched to any gene: 2. Germline-derived CDR1 and CDR2 are MNHEY and SVGAGI. CDR3 residues: CASSYSGGSNYGYTF. In DNA form, the CDR3 reads TGTGCCAGCAGTTACTCAGGGGGCAGTAACTATGGCTACACCTTC.

The chain joins TRBV5-4 to TRBJ2-5; D might be TRBD2 (6 bases). The CDR3 extends over 15 amino acids. Trimming removed 4 bases at V and 2 bases at J, with 15 bases between. CDR1 is SGHNT, CDR2 YYREEE, per germline (reference sequence). The CDR3 DNA sequence: TGTGCCAGCAGCCTTCGGGACTTTGGTCAAGAGACCCAGTACTTC. Its protein is CASSLRDFGQETQYF.

The rearrangement joins TRBV27 to TRBJ2-3; 10 nucleotides line up with TRBD2. Per germline, CDR1 MNHEY and CDR2 SMNVEV (reference sequence). The CDR3 sequence is 16 residues long. The V and J ends lost 5 bases and 2 bases, in that order; junction bases with no gene match: 7. In nucleotides, the CDR3 is TGTGCCAGCAGTCCCCGGACTAGCGGTTACACAGATACGCAGTATTTT. Amino acid sequence: CASSPRTSGYTDTQYF.

V and J are TRBV4-2 and TRBJ1-2; 7 bases map to TRBD1. Germline V gives CDR1 LGHNA, CDR2 YNFKEQ. The CDR3 consists of 13 residues. Germline trimming cut 4 bases from V and 6 bases from J; bases unmatched to any gene: 5. CDR3 residues: CASSPRQGDGYTF. Written as DNA, the CDR3 is TGTGCCAGCAGCCCTCGACAGGGAGATGGCTACACCTTC.